The 12 T cell receptor beta chains listed next were all sequenced from one sample in a study of T cell responses to AZD1222 COVID-19 vaccine. Data came from immunoSEQ multiplex PCR; TCRdb stores just in-frame clones and leaves some out. Counted here are 100,000 to 150,000 clones, 80% to 95% occurring once; the ten biggest clones make up around 1.1%. The sample here was peripheral blood, taken 28 days after the second AZD1222 dose. The receptors originated from an adult who received the AZD1222 COVID-19 vaccine.

This clone was recorded only once. A junction end diverges from the germline sequence, so it may reflect a read error. The CDR3 region has the DNA TGTGCCAGCAGTTTCGGCGGGGAATACTCCTTC. Translated, it gives CASSFGGEYSF. The rearrangement joins TRBV12-3 or TRBV12-4 to TRBJ2-4; TRBD2 might be the D (6 bases). The length of the CDR3 is 11 residues.

V gene TRBV7-8 combines with J gene TRBJ2-1; possible D gene TRBD1, 5 bases. In germline, CDR1 is SGHVS, CDR2 FQNEAQ. Trimming stripped 6 bases from V and 8 bases from J, with 11 bases between. CDR3 length: 12 amino acids. Here the CDR3 reads CASSPRAYEQFF. The CDR3 coding sequence is TGTGCCAGCAGTCCCAGGGCCTATGAGCAGTTCTTC.

The genes are TRBV7-2 and TRBJ1-1; tentative D call: TRBD1 (6 bases). V lost 1 base, J lost 10 bases, and 19 bases lay in between. The CDR3 length is 15 residues. CDR1 and CDR2 from the germline V gene are SGHTA and FQGNSA. The CDR3 sequence: CASSLGEGGGQRAFF. The DNA of the CDR3 is TGTGCCAGCAGCTTAGGAGAGGGGGGGGGTCAAAGAGCTTTCTTT.

The rearrangement uses TRBV28 and TRBJ2-7; TRBD2 is a possible D gene (6 bases). This CDR3 is built from 12 residues. The V gene's germline CDR1 is MDHEN and CDR2 SYDVKM. Trimming cost V 3 bases and J 7 bases, with 10 bases left between them. In DNA, the CDR3 is TGTGCCAGCAGTTTGAAAGGGAGGGAGCAGTACTTC. This sequence encodes CASSLKGREQYF.

This chain uses TRBV10-3 with TRBJ1-3; 8 nucleotides agree with TRBD1. Germline trimming cut 6 bases from V and 4 bases from J; bases unmatched to any gene: 2. Germline V gives CDR1 ENHRY, CDR2 SYGVKD. The CDR3 is 13 residues long. The CDR3 protein is CAISRDRGNTIYF. The DNA for the CDR3 is TGTGCCATCAGCAGGGACAGGGGAAACACCATATATTTT.

The chain couples TRBV9 to TRBJ2-5; D is undetermined. Per the germline V gene, CDR1 is SGDLS and CDR2 is YYNGEE. V shed 4 bases and J shed 4 bases, with 11 bases lying between them. This CDR3 spans 13 amino acids. The CDR3 DNA follows: TGTGCCAGCAGCCCCGGGCCCCGAGAGACCCAGTACTTC. It translates to CASSPGPRETQYF. Together with reference TRBV9 and TRBJ2-5, the CDR3 gives the full variable domain: DSGVTQTPKHLITATGQRVTLRCSPRSGDLSVYWYQQSLDQGLQFLIQYYNGEERAKGNILERFSAQQFPDLHSELNLSSLELGDSALYFCASSPGPRETQYFGPGTRLLVL.

The chain couples TRBV2 to TRBJ2-1; D unresolved. CDR1 is SNHLY and CDR2 is FYNNEI in the germline V gene. The CDR3 loop spans 15 amino acids. V shed 6 bases and J shed 8 bases, with 20 bases lying between them. CDR3 sequence: CASSRLDPIEDEQFF. CDR3 nucleotides: TGTGCCAGCAGCAGGCTAGACCCCATTGAGGATGAGCAGTTCTTC.

The V call is TRBV6-5, the J call TRBJ1-5; 9 bases align to TRBD1. V lost 6 bases to trimming and J lost 2 bases; unmatched junction nucleotides: 2. Germline CDR1 and CDR2: MNHEY and SVGAGI. This CDR3 has 14 residues. The CDR3 DNA is TGTGCCAGCAGACGACAGGGGGGCAATCAGCCCCAGCATTTT. Translated, it gives CASRRQGGNQPQHF.

V is TRBV6-5 and J is TRBJ2-5, with 8 bases identical to TRBD1. The CDR3 runs 14 residues. The trim removed 5 bases at V and 5 bases at J, leaving 7 bases unmatched. Per the germline V gene, CDR1 is MNHEY and CDR2 is SVGAGI. Written as DNA, the CDR3 is TGTGCCAGCAGTCCCCGCTACAGGGGGGAGACCCAGTACTTC. It specifies CASSPRYRGETQYF.

The rearrangement links TRBV4-3 to TRBJ1-4; possibly TRBD1 for D (5 bases). Germline assignment: CDR1 LGHNA and CDR2 YSLEER. The CDR3 consists of 16 residues. V lost 0 bases and J 7 bases, leaving 15 bases between the germline ends. CDR3 coding DNA: TGCGCCAGCAGCCAAGATAGACCGGGGCTCGGTGAAAAACTGTTTTTT. It is translated as CASSQDRPGLGEKLFF.

V is TRBV13 and J is TRBJ2-2; D is undetermined. The CDR3 loop spans 15 amino acids. From germline, CDR1 is PRHDT and CDR2 FYEKMQ (reference sequence). Trimming pared 0 bases from V and 4 bases from J, leaving 9 bases between. The CDR3 region is CASSLGATATGELFF. The CDR3 nucleotides are TGTGCCAGCAGCTTAGGGGCCACGGCCACCGGGGAGCTGTTTTTT.

The chain joins TRBV2 to TRBJ2-7; D possibly uses TRBD1 or TRBD2 (5 bases each). V dropped 6 bases and J dropped 2 bases, with 11 bases sitting between them. The CDR3 has 13 residues. Germline CDR1 reads SNHLY; CDR2 reads FYNNEI. CDR3 DNA sequence: TGTGCCAGCAGGAGGGACGGAACCTACGAGCAGTACTTC. Translating it yields CASRRDGTYEQYF.